These T cell receptor beta chains were read from a single sample in a study of T cells in Graves' hyperthyroidism and ophthalmopathy. One entry per CDR3 protein results from TCRdb running MiXCR on the multiplex PCR reads. The sample lists 550,000 to 650,000 distinct CDR3 sequences, less than 15% occurring once. The sequencing input was blood. The receptor source for this set is a woman aged 40 to 50 with Graves' hyperthyroidism. CDR3s include the opening cysteine and the closing phenylalanine or tryptophan. Fields, in order: CDR3 length, clone size, V gene, D gene, J gene, CDR3 DNA, CDR3 protein. A D gene is named only where the DNA matches it firmly. Clone size is not always given. Where it is, it says once, few, many or a class for expanded clones.

>16|few|TRBV6-1|TRBD1|TRBJ1-1
TGTGCCAGCAGTGAACGGGACAGGGGTCCGCAGACTGAAGCTTTCTTT
CASSERDRGPQTEAFF
>12|few|TRBV29-1|TRBD1|TRBJ2-5
TGCAGCGCAGATCCAGGGGGAGAGACCCAGTACTTC
CSADPGGETQYF
>12|many|TRBV20-1|.|TRBJ1-3
TGCAGTGCCGTGGGCTCTGGAAACACCATATATTTT
CSAVGSGNTIYF
>14|many|TRBV3-1|.|TRBJ1-2
TGTGCCAGCAGCCCACATAGAGGGAACTATGGCTACACCTTC
CASSPHRGNYGYTF
>13|many|TRBV27|.|TRBJ1-1
TGTGCCAGCAGTTCGGGATATTACACTGAAGCTTTCTTT
CASSSGYYTEAFF
>14|many|TRBV11-2|.|TRBJ2-3
TGTGCCAGCAGCCCACAGGGTAGCACAGATACGCAGTATTTT
CASSPQGSTDTQYF
>15|.|TRBV9|TRBD2|TRBJ2-5
TGTGCCAGCAGCGTAGAGTTGGGAGGGCCAGAGACCCAGTACTTC
CASSVELGGPETQYF
>14|many|TRBV7-9|.|TRBJ2-7
TGTGCCAGCAGCTCAGACAGGAGAAACTACGAGCAGTACTTC
CASSSDRRNYEQYF
>18|many|TRBV18|TRBD2|TRBJ2-1
TGTGCCAGCTCCCCCGGGCCACGAGGGACTAGCGGAAACAATGAGCAGTTCTTC
CASSPGPRGTSGNNEQFF
>18|many|TRBV3-1|TRBD2|TRBJ2-5
TGTGCCAGCAGTCCCTCCAATTATGCCGGGACTAGTAGGATTCGACCGTACTTC
CASSPSNYAGTSRIRPYF
>14|many|TRBV10-3|TRBD2|TRBJ2-7
TGTGCCATCAGTGAGGCTAGCGGACCCTACGAGCAGTACTTC
CAISEASGPYEQYF
>15|.|TRBV27|TRBD2|TRBJ2-7
TGTGCCAGCAGTTTAATAGCGGGAGGGCCCCACGAGCAGTACTTC
CASSLIAGGPHEQYF
>12|many|TRBV2|.|TRBJ1-1
TGTGCCAGCGTTACAGGGTACACTGAAGCTTTCTTT
CASVTGYTEAFF
>14|many|TRBV20-1|TRBD1|TRBJ2-5
TGCAGTGCTATGGACAGGACGGGCGGACAGACCCAGTACTTC
CSAMDRTGGQTQYF
>17|many|TRBV28|.|TRBJ1-5
TGTGCCAGCAGTTTATGGGGCAAGACAGTAACAAATCAGCCCCAGCATTTT
CASSLWGKTVTNQPQHF
>16|.|TRBV5-6|TRBD2|TRBJ2-5
TGTGCCAGCAGCTTAGGGATAGCGGGAGCGGTTGGGACCCAGTACTTC
CASSLGIAGAVGTQYF
>13|many|TRBV18|.|TRBJ2-5
TGTGCCAGCTCACCAGCCCAGCAAGAGACCCAGTACTTC
CASSPAQQETQYF
>15|.|TRBV2|TRBD2|TRBJ2-1
TGTGCCAGCAGTGTCAGCGGGAGCTTCTACAATGAGCAGTTCTTC
CASSVSGSFYNEQFF
>19|.|TRBV10-3|TRBD2|TRBJ2-1
TGTGCCATCAGTGAGTCGGGGAGCGCTAGCGGGATCTCCTACAATGAGCAGTTCTTC
CAISESGSASGISYNEQFF
>16|few|TRBV7-2|TRBD2|TRBJ2-2
TGTGCCAGCAGCGCCACTAGCGGGAGTTTCGTCGGGGAGCTGTTTTTT
CASSATSGSFVGELFF
>16|.|TRBV24-1|TRBD1|TRBJ2-2
TGTGCCACCAGTGCTAGTCTTGGGACAGGGAGCGGGGAGCTGTTTTTT
CATSASLGTGSGELFF
>13|many|TRBV2|.|TRBJ1-5
TGTGCCAGCTCCCGACAGGCCAATCAGCCCCAGCATTTT
CASSRQANQPQHF
>16|many|TRBV27|TRBD2|TRBJ2-1
TGTGCCAGCAGTCCTGGCACGGGGACTAGCGGGAATGAGCAGTTCTTC
CASSPGTGTSGNEQFF
>15|many|TRBV7-6|TRBD1|TRBJ2-5
TGTGCCAGCAGTAAGGGACAGGGGGGACTAGGGACCCAGTACTTC
CASSKGQGGLGTQYF
>18|.|TRBV2|.|TRBJ2-1
TGTGCCAGCAGTGAAGGCGAAAGGGGGGGAGCACCGTGGGAGACCCAGTTCTTC
CASSEGERGGAPWETQFF
>12|many|TRBV20-1|.|TRBJ2-7
TGCAGTGCTAGCGGGGTCTCCTACGAGCAGTACTTC
CSASGVSYEQYF
>15|many|TRBV7-9|.|TRBJ2-7
TGTGCCAGCAGCTTATCGGCGGGGTCGACCTACGAGCAGTACTTC
CASSLSAGSTYEQYF
>16|once|TRBV25-1|TRBD2|TRBJ2-4
TGTGCCAGCAGTGGCCGGGGGGGGGAGTGGGGAAACATTCAGTACTTC
CASSGRGGEWGNIQYF
>15|.|TRBV5-6|.|TRBJ1-1
TGTGCCAGCAGCCAGCTCCAGATGGCTATCCCCGAAGCTTTCTTT
CASSQLQMAIPEAFF
>14|many|TRBV29-1|TRBD2|TRBJ2-7
TGCAGCGTCGTGGGACTAGCGGGAGGGGAAGAGCAGTACTTC
CSVVGLAGGEEQYF
>14|many|TRBV2|TRBD1|TRBJ2-1
TGTGCCAGCACTCCGGGACAGGGGTACAATGAGCAGTTCTTC
CASTPGQGYNEQFF
>15|many|TRBV11-2|TRBD1|TRBJ2-2
TGTGCCAGCAGGTCCGGGACAGGCATAGCCGGGGAGCTGTTTTTT
CASRSGTGIAGELFF
>15|many|TRBV20-1|.|TRBJ1-6
TGCAGTGCTAGGCAGGGTGACTCCTATAATTCACCCCTCCACTTT
CSARQGDSYNSPLHF
>16|many|TRBV27|.|TRBJ2-1
TGTGCCAGCAGTTTCATCGGGACCGGCACCTACAATGAGCAGTTCTTC
CASSFIGTGTYNEQFF
>14|.|TRBV6-2/TRBV6-3|.|TRBJ1-1
TGTGCCAGCAGCCCGACAGGAGGTATCACTGAAGCTTTCTTT
CASSPTGGITEAFF
>13|.|TRBV28|.|TRBJ2-7
TGTGCCAGCAGAACAGGGTCAAGGTACGAGCAGTACTTC
CASRTGSRYEQYF
>14|many|TRBV28|TRBD1|TRBJ1-5
TGTGCCAGCAGAGGGGACAGAGAGTATCAGCCCCAGCATTTT
CASRGDREYQPQHF
>16|.|TRBV5-4|TRBD1|TRBJ1-1
TGTGCCAGCAGCCAGGGGGAGGGGGCCTGGTCCCCTGAAGCTTTCTTT
CASSQGEGAWSPEAFF
>15|many|TRBV7-2|TRBD2|TRBJ2-7
TGTGCCAGCAGCCAGGGCCGGACTAGCTCCTACGAGCAGTACTTC
CASSQGRTSSYEQYF
>14|.|TRBV19|TRBD1|TRBJ2-2
TGTGCCAGTACAACAGGGGTGAGCACCGGGGAGCTGTTTTTT
CASTTGVSTGELFF
>15|many|TRBV28|TRBD1|TRBJ1-6
TGTGCCAGCCACACGACCGGGACAGGGTATTCACCCCTCCACTTT
CASHTTGTGYSPLHF
>15|many|TRBV7-8|.|TRBJ1-5
TGTGCCAGCAGCTTAGACTGGGAAAACAATCAGCCCCAGCATTTT
CASSLDWENNQPQHF
>15|.|TRBV9|TRBD2|TRBJ2-1
TGTGCCAGCAGCGTAATAGCGGGAGGGCCCACTGAGCAGTTCTTC
CASSVIAGGPTEQFF
>15|few|TRBV7-2|.|TRBJ2-5
TGTGCCAGCAGTCCCTGGCGACAGGCACAAGAGACCCAGTACTTC
CASSPWRQAQETQYF
>16|.|TRBV9|TRBD2|TRBJ2-2
TGTGCCAGCAGCGTTAGCGGGAAAAGTACAGTCGGGGAGCTGTTTTTT
CASSVSGKSTVGELFF
>13|few|TRBV29-1|.|TRBJ1-5
TGCAGCGTTTCAGGGGCCCTCAATCAGCCCCAGCATTTT
CSVSGALNQPQHF
>12|many|TRBV28|.|TRBJ2-1
TGTGCCTCCCACGGTGATTCCAATGAGCAGTTCTTC
CASHGDSNEQFF
>15|many|TRBV2|TRBD2|TRBJ2-5
TGTGCCAGCTGCTACTTGGGACTAGCGGAGGAGACCCAGTACTTC
CASCYLGLAEETQYF
>14|few|TRBV14|.|TRBJ1-1
TGTGCCAGCAGCTCTGTTTTCGGAGGCACTGAAGCTTTCTTT
CASSSVFGGTEAFF
>15|.|TRBV10-3|.|TRBJ1-4
TGTGCCATCCCCCGGGGGGGGCGCTGTAGTGAAAAACTGTTTTTT
CAIPRGGRCSEKLFF
>13|many|TRBV7-9|.|TRBJ2-2
TGTGCCAGCAGCCCATCAGCCCCCGGGGAGCTGTTTTTT
CASSPSAPGELFF
>15|.|TRBV6-1|.|TRBJ1-1
TGTGCCAGCAGTCTCAGGTACAACTTGAACACTGAAGCTTTCTTT
CASSLRYNLNTEAFF
>15|many|TRBV5-1|.|TRBJ2-1
TGCGCCAGCAGCTTGGACGGGATTGCCTACAATGAGCAGTTCTTC
CASSLDGIAYNEQFF
>19|.|TRBV7-9|TRBD2|TRBJ2-7
TGCGCCAGCAGCGCCCGCTCCCTTACTAGCGGGAGGACCCCCTACGAGCAGTACTTC
CASSARSLTSGRTPYEQYF
>13|many|TRBV2|.|TRBJ1-1
TGTGCCAGCAGACAGGGTCAAGACACTGAAGCTTTCTTT
CASRQGQDTEAFF
>13|many|TRBV6-2/TRBV6-3|.|TRBJ2-1
TGTGCCAGCATGACGGGACCGCTCGGTGAGCAGTTCTTC
CASMTGPLGEQFF
>13|.|TRBV7-3|TRBD1|TRBJ2-7
TGTGCCAGCGGGGACAGTACCCATTGGGAGCAGTACTTC
CASGDSTHWEQYF
>16|many|TRBV27|TRBD1|TRBJ1-1
TGTGCCAGCAGTTTTCTCCCCACAGGGGCGAACACTGAAGCTTTCTTT
CASSFLPTGANTEAFF
>14|few|TRBV12-3/TRBV12-4|TRBD2|TRBJ2-1
TGTGCCAGCATCGGCGGGAGGTTCTACAATGAGCAGTTCTTC
CASIGGRFYNEQFF